What follows are 16 T cell receptor beta chains derived from one specimen sequenced in a study of cytomegalovirus exposure and HLA in healthy donors. The study ran its PCR with 60 Vbeta and 13 Jbeta primers. TCRdb keeps only in-frame clones here, not all; method: immunoSEQ multiplex PCR. The table lists approximately 140,000 clones, 78% of them singletons. Specimen: PBMCs. The receptors derive from a man between 40 and 49 years old in good health and CMV-seropositive.

The V and J genes are TRBV5-1 and TRBJ1-4, with TRBD1 identical over 7 bases. Losses at the gene ends were 2 bases for V and 3 bases for J; bases not matched to a gene: 7. This CDR3 comprises 16 residues. Per germline, CDR1 SGHRS and CDR2 YFSETQ. The CDR3 is CASSFGQEGPNEKLFF. CDR3 DNA sequence: TGCGCCAGCAGCTTTGGACAGGAGGGGCCTAATGAAAAACTGTTTTTT. Full variable domain (remainder filled in from reference TRBV5-1 and TRBJ1-4): KAGVTQTPRYLIKTRGQQVTLSCSPISGHRSVSWYQQTPGQGLQFLFEYFSETQRNKGNFPGRFSGRQFSNSRSEMNVSTLELGDSALYLCASSFGQEGPNEKLFFGSGTQLSVL.

The chain employs TRBV30 and TRBJ2-5; TRBD1 aligns across 7 bases. V shed 2 bases, J shed 7 bases, and the junction held 13 bases outside the gene matches. In germline, CDR1 is GTSNPN, CDR2 SVGIG (reference sequence). The CDR3 covers 15 residues. The CDR3 sequence is CAWSKRDHRGRTQYF. For the CDR3, the DNA is TGTGCCTGGAGTAAAAGGGACCACAGGGGAAGGACCCAGTACTTC.

The chain links TRBV2 to TRBJ1-2; 9 bases are shared with TRBD1. J gave up 8 bases and V 7 bases, and 11 bases lay outside the gene matches. Germline V gene lookup returns CDR1 SNHLY and CDR2 FYNNEI. This CDR3 is built from 14 residues. The CDR3, as DNA: TGTGCCAGCACCCTGGGACAGGGTCCCTTCGGCTACACCTTC. The encoded protein is CASTLGQGPFGYTF.

The CDR3 reads CASSSQGAQPQHF. CDR3 DNA: TGTGCCAGCAGCTCTCAGGGGGCTCAGCCCCAGCATTTT. V is TRBV7-2 and J is TRBJ1-5; 8 bases agree with TRBD1. Trimming at V came to 4 bases and at J to 6 bases, leaving 2 bases not matched to a gene. This CDR3 is 13 amino acids long. Germline lookup yields CDR1 SGHTA and CDR2 FQGNSA.

The genes are TRBV7-6 and TRBJ1-2; the match to TRBD1 covers 8 bases. The V gene's germline CDR1 is SGHVS and CDR2 FNYEAQ. With V trimmed by 5 bases and J by 8 bases, 10 bases remained unmatched. This CDR3 is built from 14 residues. The CDR3 region is CASSREDRDGGYTF. CDR3 bases: TGTGCCAGCAGCCGTGAGGACAGGGATGGGGGCTACACCTTC.

This clone was picked up a small number of times. This sample includes further DNA sequences coding for the same CDR3. The chain is built from TRBV7-7 and TRBJ2-1, with D possibly TRBD1 on 6 matching bases. The CDR3 runs 16 residues. With 2 bases removed from V and 5 bases from J, the gap between germline ends came to 16 bases. Germline lookup yields CDR1 SSHAT and CDR2 FNYEAQ (reference sequence). In DNA form, the CDR3 reads TGTGCCAGCAGCTTAATGGGGGCACCCCCCGACAATGAGCAGTTCTTC. Translated: CASSLMGAPPDNEQFF.

The chain combines TRBV6-5 with TRBJ1-4; 7 nucleotides match TRBD1. The CDR3 length is 15 residues. With V trimmed by 5 bases and J by 8 bases, 11 bases remained unmatched. Germline assignment: CDR1 MNHEY and CDR2 SVGAGI. The DNA of the CDR3 is TGTGCCAGCAGTCGCCGGGACAGTCAGGAGGAAAAACTGTTTTTT. It codes for CASSRRDSQEEKLFF.

This clone was seen a single time. The V and J genes are TRBV19 and TRBJ1-1; no firm D call. Germline loops: CDR1 LNHDA, CDR2 SQIVND (reference sequence). The CDR3 has 15 residues. The ends were cut back, 3 bases at V and 2 bases at J, with 13 bases in the middle. The CDR3 region has the DNA TGTGCCAGTAGTATTCAGAGCCAGCGAAACACTGAAGCTTTCTTT. The encoded protein is CASSIQSQRNTEAFF. The full variable domain, completed using reference TRBV19 and TRBJ1-1, is DGGITQSPKYLFRKEGQNVTLSCEQNLNHDAMYWYRQDPGQGLRLIYYSQIVNDFQKGDIAEGYSVSREKKESFPLTVTSAQKNPTAFYLCASSIQSQRNTEAFFGQGTRLTVV.

This clone was counted a few times. The chain links TRBV11-2 to TRBJ2-2; no reliable D call. This CDR3 is built from 15 residues. V was trimmed by 2 bases and J by 1 base, leaving 8 bases between them. Germline V gives CDR1 SGHAT, CDR2 FQNNGV. The CDR3 bases are TGTGCCAGCAGCTTACTTCCAGGGAACACCGGGGAGCTGTTTTTT. Translation: CASSLLPGNTGELFF.

A note on this clone: The sample holds other DNA sequences that translate to the same CDR3. V is TRBV11-3 and J is TRBJ2-1; 11 bases fit TRBD2. The germline gives CDR1 SGHNT, CDR2 YENEEA. The CDR3 consists of 15 residues. V lost 3 bases and J lost 3; bases outside the gene matches: 1. The CDR3 DNA reads TGTGCCAGCAGCTTGGGGACTAGCGGCTACAATGAGCAGTTCTTC. This encodes CASSLGTSGYNEQFF.

The chain couples TRBV14 to TRBJ2-1; 10 bases agree with TRBD1. The CDR3 sequence is 14 residues long. Germline CDR1 is SGHDN and CDR2 is FVKESK. Germline trimming cut 8 bases from V and 8 bases from J; bases unmatched to any gene: 9. This chain's CDR3 is CASHTTGGSHEQFF. The CDR3 DNA is TGTGCCAGCCACACGACAGGGGGCAGCCATGAGCAGTTCTTC.

The V gene is TRBV5-6, the J gene TRBJ1-3; D is possibly TRBD1 (5 bases). This CDR3 contains 15 residues. From germline, CDR1 is SGHDT and CDR2 YYEEEE. Trimming stripped 4 bases from V and 0 bases from J, with 11 bases between. In nucleotides, the CDR3 is TGTGCCAGCAGCCCGGGACTGAGCTCTGGAAACACCATATATTTT. Its protein is CASSPGLSSGNTIYF.

The chain links TRBV5-6 to TRBJ2-2; the D gene is possibly TRBD2 (7 bases). The ends were cut back, 2 bases at V and 3 bases at J, with 14 bases in the middle. The germline V gene has CDR1 SGHDT and CDR2 YYEEEE. The length of the CDR3 is 16 residues. CDR3 protein: CASSFRGGAYTGELFF. The CDR3, as DNA: TGTGCCAGCAGCTTTAGGGGGGGCGCCTACACCGGGGAGCTGTTTTTT.

The rearrangement uses TRBV30 and TRBJ1-5, with 7 bases aligning to TRBD1. Germline CDR1 GTSNPN, CDR2 SVGIG (reference sequence). The CDR3 sequence is 16 residues long. Losses at the gene ends were 0 bases for V and 9 bases for J; bases not matched to a gene: 14. The CDR3 nucleotides are TGTGCCTGGAGTGTCAGAGGGGGCTTAACGAGGGGGCCCCAGCATTTT. Translation gives CAWSVRGGLTRGPQHF.

This clone appeared a few times. The chain links TRBV19 to TRBJ1-3; D gene ambiguous. In germline, CDR1 is LNHDA, CDR2 SQIVND (reference sequence). Trimming removed 5 bases from V and 0 bases from J, with 11 bases in between. This CDR3 spans 15 amino acids. The CDR3 DNA is TGTGCCAGTAGTTTGGGCGTCTCCTCTGGAAACACCATATATTTT. Translated: CASSLGVSSGNTIYF.

The chain recombines TRBV7-3 with TRBJ2-1; 10 nucleotides align to TRBD2. The CDR3 spans 17 residues. Germline V gene lookup returns CDR1 SGHTA and CDR2 FQGTGA. J was trimmed by 12 bases and V by 5 bases; bases with no gene match: 19. CDR3 sequence reads: CASSQTPPGLAPMSQFF. The CDR3 DNA is TGTGCCAGCAGCCAGACCCCACCGGGACTAGCGCCAATGTCGCAGTTCTTC.